This T cell receptor (beta chain) was found in a study of blood T cell repertoires in COVID-19. Study overall: Sites across the United States, Italy and Spain contributed samples from acute and convalescent COVID-19. T cells, B-cell-depleted T cells, or PBMCs supplied cDNA or gDNA.

The authors' processing: The assay estimated nucleated cells by amplifying reference gene primers. Generated by immunoSEQ multiplex PCR, the TCRdb table keeps only in-frame clones and is missing some. That table supplies the V and J calls and clone size; D and trimming were determined from the DNA. The sample lists more than 200,000 clones, around four fifths occurring once. The CDR3 is 15 residues long. Trimming took off 1 base at V and 1 base at J, with 10 bases between the two ends. The germline V gene has CDR1 SGHTA and CDR2 FQGTGA. V and J are TRBV7-3 and TRBJ1-1, with a tentative D call TRBD1 (5 bases). This receptor was identified in a woman between 40 and 55 years old with active or convalescent COVID-19. Sequences were obtained from peripheral blood. This chain's CDR3 is CASSLMMGPNTEAFF. The CDR3 nucleotides are TGTGCCAGCAGCTTAATGATGGGGCCGAACACTGAAGCTTTCTTT.